This entry features one TCR beta chain sequence. The antigen remains unidentified. Trimming stripped 1 base from V and 7 bases from J, with 4 bases between. The germline gives CDR1 KGHSH, CDR2 LQKENI. This CDR3 is built from 11 residues. These data come from a study of beta chain features in type 1 diabetes. Study-wide findings and caveats: A closer apparent resemblance between naive, central memory and Treg TCRB repertoires was seen in patients than in healthy donors. In these data, an HLA type influence on TCRB rearrangement remained unresolved.

Isolated RNA was reverse transcribed in full, so expressed TCRB transcripts were sequenced. Repertoires were generated with immunoSEQ multiplex PCR, while TCRdb's copy carries only in-frame clones and drops some. Of 240,000 or so clones in the sample, 68% were seen once. Sequenced input: naive CD4+ T cells from blood. This receptor was identified in a young man in good health. The V call is TRBV18, the J call TRBJ1-2, with unresolved D. In DNA form, the CDR3 reads TGTGCCAGCTCACCACGAGTTGGCTACACCTTC. Protein sequence: CASSPRVGYTF.